This record concerns one TCR beta chain sequence. CDR3 length: 13 residues. The V and J ends lost 4 bases and 6 bases respectively, with 11 bases between them. Germline V gene lookup returns CDR1 SGHRS and CDR2 YFSETQ. Authors' processing steps: Estimates of nucleated cell counts were drawn from the amplification of reference gene primers. Measured with immunoSEQ multiplex PCR; TCRdb has only the in-frame clones, and not every one. V and J calls plus clone size are reproduced from that table; the DNA served to infer D and trimming. The table lists under 350,000 clones, approximately 85% of them singletons. The entry originates in a study of blood T cell repertoires in COVID-19. Background on the study: Samples came from the United States, Italy and Spain, spanning acute and convalescent COVID-19. T cells, B-cell-depleted T cells, or PBMCs supplied cDNA or gDNA.

This sequence originates from a woman aged 70-85 years with acute or convalescent COVID-19. This chain connects TRBV5-1 to TRBJ1-5; D uncertain. Input material: peripheral blood. CDR3 residues: CASSSGPGQPQHF. The CDR3 DNA sequence: TGCGCCAGCAGCAGCGGCCCCGGTCAGCCCCAGCATTTT.